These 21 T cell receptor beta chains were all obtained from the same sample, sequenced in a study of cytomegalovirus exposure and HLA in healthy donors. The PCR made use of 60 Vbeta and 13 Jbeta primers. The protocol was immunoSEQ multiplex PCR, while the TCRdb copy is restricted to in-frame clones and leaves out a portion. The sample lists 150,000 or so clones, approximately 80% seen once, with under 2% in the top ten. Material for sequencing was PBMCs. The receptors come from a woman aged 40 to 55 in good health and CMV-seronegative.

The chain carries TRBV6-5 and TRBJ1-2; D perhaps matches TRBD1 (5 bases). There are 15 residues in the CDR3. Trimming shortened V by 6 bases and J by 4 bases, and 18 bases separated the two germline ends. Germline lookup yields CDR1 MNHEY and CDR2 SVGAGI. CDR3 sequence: CASRRGGEGLYGYTF. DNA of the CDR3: TGTGCCAGCAGGCGGGGGGGAGAGGGTCTCTATGGCTACACCTTC.

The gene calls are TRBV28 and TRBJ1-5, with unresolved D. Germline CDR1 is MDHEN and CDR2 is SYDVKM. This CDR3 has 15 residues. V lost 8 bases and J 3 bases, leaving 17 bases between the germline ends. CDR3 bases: TGTGCCAGCTCCCGCCCCCTGAGGGTCAATCAGCCCCAGCATTTT. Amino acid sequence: CASSRPLRVNQPQHF.

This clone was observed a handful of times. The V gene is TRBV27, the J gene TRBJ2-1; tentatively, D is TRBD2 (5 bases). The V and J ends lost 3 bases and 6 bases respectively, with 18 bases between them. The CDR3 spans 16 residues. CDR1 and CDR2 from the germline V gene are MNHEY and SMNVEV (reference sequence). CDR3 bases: TGTGCCAGCAGTTTGTACCTAGCCGACGATGGCAATGAGCAGTTCTTC. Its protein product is CASSLYLADDGNEQFF.

The CDR3 region has the DNA TGTGCCAGCAGTTCCACAGGGGAACACACTGAAGCTTTCTTT. Its translation is CASSSTGEHTEAFF. V gene TRBV6-6 combines with J gene TRBJ1-1; 7 nucleotides agree with TRBD1. This CDR3 has 14 amino acids. Losses at the gene ends were 4 bases for V and 3 bases for J; bases not matched to a gene: 5. Germline V gives CDR1 MNHNY, CDR2 SVGAGI (reference sequence).

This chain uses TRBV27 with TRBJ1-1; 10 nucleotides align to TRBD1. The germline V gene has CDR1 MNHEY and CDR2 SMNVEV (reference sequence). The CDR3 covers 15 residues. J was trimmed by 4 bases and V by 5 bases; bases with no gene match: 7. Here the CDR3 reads CASSRQGAGGTEAFF. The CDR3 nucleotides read TGTGCCAGCAGTAGACAGGGGGCCGGGGGCACTGAAGCTTTCTTT.

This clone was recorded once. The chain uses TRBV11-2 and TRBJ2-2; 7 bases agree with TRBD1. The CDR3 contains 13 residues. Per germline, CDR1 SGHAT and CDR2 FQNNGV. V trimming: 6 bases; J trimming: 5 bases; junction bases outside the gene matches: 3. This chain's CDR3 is CASRLQGTGELFF. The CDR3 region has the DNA TGTGCCAGCAGGCTACAGGGGACCGGGGAGCTGTTTTTT.

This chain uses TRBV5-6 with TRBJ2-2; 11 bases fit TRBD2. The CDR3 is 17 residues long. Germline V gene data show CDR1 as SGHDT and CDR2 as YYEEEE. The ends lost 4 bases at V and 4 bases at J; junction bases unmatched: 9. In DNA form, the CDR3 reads TGTGCCAGCAGCCAAGAACTAGCGGGAGTACTCACCGGGGAGCTGTTTTTT. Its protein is CASSQELAGVLTGELFF. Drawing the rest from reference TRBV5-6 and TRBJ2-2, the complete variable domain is DAGVTQSPTHLIKTRGQQVTLRCSPKSGHDTVSWYQQALGQGPQFIFQYYEEEERQRGNFPDRFSGHQFPNYSSELNVNALLLGDSALYLCASSQELAGVLTGELFFGEGSRLTVL.

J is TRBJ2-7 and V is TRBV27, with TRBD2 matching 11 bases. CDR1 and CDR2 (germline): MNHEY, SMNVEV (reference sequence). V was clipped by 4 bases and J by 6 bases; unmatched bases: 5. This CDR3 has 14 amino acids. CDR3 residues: CASSSTSGSREQYF. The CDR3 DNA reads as TGTGCCAGCAGTTCAACTAGCGGGAGTCGCGAGCAGTACTTC.

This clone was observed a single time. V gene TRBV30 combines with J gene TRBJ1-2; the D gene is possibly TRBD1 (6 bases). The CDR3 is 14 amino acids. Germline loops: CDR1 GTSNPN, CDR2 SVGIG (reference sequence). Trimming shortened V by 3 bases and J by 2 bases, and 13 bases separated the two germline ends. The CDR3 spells CAWSSGGRNYGYTF. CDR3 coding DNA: TGTGCCTGGAGCTCGGGGGGCCGCAACTATGGCTACACCTTC.

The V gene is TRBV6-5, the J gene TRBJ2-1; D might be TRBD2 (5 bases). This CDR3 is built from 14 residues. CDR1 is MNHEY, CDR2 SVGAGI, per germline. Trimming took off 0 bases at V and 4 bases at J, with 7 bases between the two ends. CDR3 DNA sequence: TGTGCCAGCAGTTACTCGAGACTATACAATGAGCAGTTCTTC. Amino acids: CASSYSRLYNEQFF.

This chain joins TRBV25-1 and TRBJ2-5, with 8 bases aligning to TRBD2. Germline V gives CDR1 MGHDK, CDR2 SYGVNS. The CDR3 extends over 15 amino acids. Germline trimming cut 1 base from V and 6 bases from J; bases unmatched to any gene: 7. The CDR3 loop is CASSESPGLGKTQYF. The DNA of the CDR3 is TGTGCCAGCAGTGAATCCCCGGGACTAGGAAAGACCCAGTACTTC.

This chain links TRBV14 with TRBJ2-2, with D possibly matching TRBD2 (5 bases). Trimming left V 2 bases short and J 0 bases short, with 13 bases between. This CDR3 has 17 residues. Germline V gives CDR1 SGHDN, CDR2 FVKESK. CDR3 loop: CASSQIRAVANTGELFF. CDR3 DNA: TGTGCCAGCAGCCAAATCCGAGCGGTCGCGAACACCGGGGAGCTGTTTTTT.

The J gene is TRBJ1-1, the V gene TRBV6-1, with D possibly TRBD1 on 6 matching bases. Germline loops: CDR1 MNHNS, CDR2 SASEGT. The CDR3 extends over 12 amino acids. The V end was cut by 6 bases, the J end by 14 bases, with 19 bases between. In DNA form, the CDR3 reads TGTGCCAGCAGGGAGGGGGGGACGTTGGTCTTCTTT. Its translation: CASREGGTLVFF.

CDR3 sequence reads: CASSIQLAGAHEQYF. The CDR3 coding sequence is TGTGCCAGTAGTATACAACTAGCGGGAGCCCACGAGCAGTACTTC. This chain joins TRBV19 and TRBJ2-7; 11 bases align to TRBD2. V gave up 2 bases and J gave up 5 bases; unmatched junction bases: 5. This CDR3 contains 15 residues. CDR1 is LNHDA, CDR2 SQIVND, per germline (reference sequence).

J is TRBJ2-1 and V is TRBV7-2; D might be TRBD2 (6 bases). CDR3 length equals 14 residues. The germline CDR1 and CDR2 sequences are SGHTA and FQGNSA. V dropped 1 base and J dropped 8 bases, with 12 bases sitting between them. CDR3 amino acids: CASSLGGRNDEQFF. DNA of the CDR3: TGTGCCAGCAGCTTAGGAGGGAGGAATGATGAGCAGTTCTTC.

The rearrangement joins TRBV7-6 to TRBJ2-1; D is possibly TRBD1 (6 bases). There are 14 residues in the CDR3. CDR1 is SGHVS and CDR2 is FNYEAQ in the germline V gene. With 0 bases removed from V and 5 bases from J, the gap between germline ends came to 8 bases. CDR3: CASSLAQGHNEQFF. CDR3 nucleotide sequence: TGTGCCAGCAGCTTAGCGCAGGGGCACAATGAGCAGTTCTTC.

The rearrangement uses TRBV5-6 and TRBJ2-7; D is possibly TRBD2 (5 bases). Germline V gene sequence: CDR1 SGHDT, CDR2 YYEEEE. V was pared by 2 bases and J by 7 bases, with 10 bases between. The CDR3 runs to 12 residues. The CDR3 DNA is TGTGCCAGCAGCTTTGGAACGGGGGAGCAGTACTTC. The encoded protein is CASSFGTGEQYF.

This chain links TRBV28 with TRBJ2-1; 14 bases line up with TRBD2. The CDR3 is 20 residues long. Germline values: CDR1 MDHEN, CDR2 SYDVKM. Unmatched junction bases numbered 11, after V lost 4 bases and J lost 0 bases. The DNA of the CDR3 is TGTGCCAGCAGTTCCGCGGGACTAGCGGGAGTCCTCAGCTCCTACAATGAGCAGTTCTTC. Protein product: CASSSAGLAGVLSSYNEQFF.

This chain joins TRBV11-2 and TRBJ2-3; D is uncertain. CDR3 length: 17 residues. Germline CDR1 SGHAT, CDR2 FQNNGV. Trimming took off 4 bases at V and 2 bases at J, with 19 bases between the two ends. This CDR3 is CASSSPPGYPYTDTQYF. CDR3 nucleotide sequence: TGTGCCAGCAGCTCCCCACCCGGGTATCCGTACACAGATACGCAGTATTTT.

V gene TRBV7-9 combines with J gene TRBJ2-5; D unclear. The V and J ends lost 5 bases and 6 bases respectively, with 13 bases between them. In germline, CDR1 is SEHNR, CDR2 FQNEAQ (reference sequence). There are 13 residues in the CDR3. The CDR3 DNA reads TGTGCCAGCAGCCCAGACTCGAGACAGACCCAGTACTTC. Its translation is CASSPDSRQTQYF. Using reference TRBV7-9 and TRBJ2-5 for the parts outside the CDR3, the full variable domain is DTGVSQNPRHKITKRGQNVTFRCDPISEHNRLYWYRQTLGQGPEFLTYFQNEAQLEKSRLLSDRFSAERPKGSFSTLEIQRTEQGDSAMYLCASSPDSRQTQYFGPGTRLLVL.

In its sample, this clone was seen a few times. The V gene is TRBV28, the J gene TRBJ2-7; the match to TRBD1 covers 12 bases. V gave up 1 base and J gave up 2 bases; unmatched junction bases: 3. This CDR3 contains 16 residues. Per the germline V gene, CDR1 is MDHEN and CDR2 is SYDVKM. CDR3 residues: CASSLSGTGGAYEQYF. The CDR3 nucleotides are TGTGCCAGCAGTTTATCTGGGACAGGGGGCGCCTACGAGCAGTACTTC.